This TCR beta chain was sequenced for a study of T cell clusters in autoimmune cytopenias. About the study: TRB sequencing had a median 51,575 reads and about 2,500 distinct clonotypes per sample.

TRB was amplified by touch-down multiplex PCR, primer pools A and B combined. From its re-call of the multiplex PCR reads, TCRdb lists each CDR3 protein once, without DNA. Listed are over 6,500 distinct CDR3 sequences; under 25% falls within the top ten. TRB was amplified from approximately 250 ng of peripheral blood genomic DNA per sample. General observations from the study: The cluster-lack signature was not seen for secondary cytopenia versus chronic lymphocytic leukemia.

About this clonotype itself: Its antigen is not identified.

The CDR3 length is 15 residues. Germline V gene data show CDR1 as LGHNA and CDR2 as YNFKEQ. A further study also used this sample, focusing on T cell repertoires in aging, cancer and after chemotherapy.

The chain couples TRBV4-2 to TRBJ2-7. The receptor was derived from a human donor in good health. Sequences were obtained from peripheral blood. The CDR3 spells CASSEAADDSYEQYF.